This T cell receptor (beta chain) is from a study of T-cell memory formation after mild COVID-19. Notes on the study in general: Balance between CD4 and CD8 was seen in clones contracting day 15 to 85, and a CD4+ lean was seen in later expanders. Some clones that responded were present in memory (sampled pre-infection), which suggests cross-reactive memory joined.

There are a few counts of this clonotype. Its matching antigen is unknown. TCRdb re-called the 5' RACE reads with MiXCR, one entry per CDR3 protein. The sample holds fewer than 700,000 distinct CDR3 sequences; around 17% are singletons and the top ten take about 11%. The sequence derives from an adult woman who had mild COVID-19 (a few samples of this study predate the infection). Cell type and time point are not known. The specimen sequenced was PBMCs or a T cell subset sorted from them (not recorded which).

DNA for the CDR3: TGTGCCAGCAGCTTCGGGGGCGGGGCTGGTAGGTACAATGAGCAGTTCTTC. Its translation is CASSFGGGAGRYNEQFF. The rearrangement links TRBV7-9 to TRBJ2-1; D is possibly TRBD1 or TRBD2 (6 bases each). This CDR3 is built from 17 residues. The V gene lost 3 bases and the J gene lost 4 bases, with 19 bases spanning the gap. The V gene's germline CDR1 is SEHNR and CDR2 FQNEAQ (reference sequence).